Listed below are T cell receptor beta chains from one sample, sequenced in a study of control samples from healthy donors and cancer patients. Produced via immunoSEQ multiplex PCR; TCRdb's table is partial and in-frame only. There are about 160,000 clones in the sample; 85% to 95% occur only once, and more than 8% lies in the top ten. The sample was blood. The receptor source for this set is a middle-aged woman in good health. Each CDR3 is given with its conserved first and last residue. The order of the fields is CDR3 length, clone size, J gene, D gene, V gene, CDR3 protein, CDR3 DNA. D genes are given only for firm matches. Size tells how often a clone was seen (once, few, many) or the class of an expanded clone, and some rows leave it out.

13,once,TRBJ2-7,TRBD1,TRBV5-1,CASSLGTGREQYF,TGCGCCAGCAGCTTGGGGACAGGGCGCGAGCAGTACTTC
14,NA,TRBJ1-5,NA,TRBV19,CASSIQGNEQPQHF,TGTGCCAGTAGTATTCAGGGAAACGAACAGCCCCAGCATTTT
15,NA,TRBJ1-5,TRBD1,TRBV19,CASLRDRDSNQPQHF,TGTGCCAGCCTCAGGGACAGGGATTCCAATCAGCCCCAGCATTTT
13,NA,TRBJ1-2,NA,TRBV10-3,CATSGTETYGYTF,TGTGCCACCTCCGGGACGGAGACTTATGGCTACACCTTC
15,NA,TRBJ1-2,NA,TRBV5-6,CASSFAVRGARGYTF,TGTGCCAGCAGCTTTGCGGTTCGGGGGGCGCGGGGCTACACCTTC
13,NA,TRBJ1-2,NA,TRBV29-1,CSVEPDRNYGYTF,TGCAGCGTTGAGCCCGACAGGAACTATGGCTACACCTTC
13,NA,TRBJ1-1,NA,TRBV5-4,CASSLERRYEAFF,TGTGCCAGCAGCTTGGAACGGCGCTATGAAGCTTTCTTT
18,NA,TRBJ1-3,NA,TRBV3-1/TRBV3-2,CASSQELIGRAVGNTIYF,TGTGCCAGCAGCCAAGAATTGATAGGCAGGGCGGTTGGAAACACCATATATTTT
15,once,TRBJ2-5,NA,TRBV7-2,CASSPSRQGLETQYF,TGTGCCAGCAGCCCCTCCCGCCAGGGATTAGAGACCCAGTACTTC
16,NA,TRBJ2-1,TRBD2,TRBV5-4,CASSWSPGTNYNEQFF,TGTGCCAGCAGCTGGAGTCCCGGGACTAATTACAATGAGCAGTTCTTC
16,NA,TRBJ1-3,NA,TRBV2,CASSEVRVLSGNTIYF,TGTGCCAGCAGTGAAGTTCGGGTCCTCTCTGGAAACACCATATATTTT
17,NA,TRBJ1-4,NA,TRBV6-6,CASSRMVGGATNEKLFF,TGTGCCAGCAGCCGAATGGTTGGGGGAGCGACTAATGAAAAACTGTTTTTT
15,NA,TRBJ2-1,TRBD2,TRBV19,CASSTLAAPYNEQFF,TGTGCCAGTAGTACACTAGCGGCGCCCTACAATGAGCAGTTCTTC
13,NA,TRBJ2-3,NA,TRBV7-3,CASSFPSTDTQYF,TGTGCCAGCAGCTTCCCTAGCACAGATACGCAGTATTTT
16,NA,TRBJ2-7,NA,TRBV19,CASSRGQPASSYEQYF,TGTGCCAGTAGTAGAGGACAGCCTGCGAGCTCCTACGAGCAGTACTTC
17,NA,TRBJ2-6,NA,TRBV3-1/TRBV3-2,CASSPGPSIAGANVLTF,TGTGCCAGCAGCCCGGGACCGTCCATAGCCGGGGCCAACGTCCTGACTTTC
15,NA,TRBJ2-1,NA,TRBV7-8,CASSLTWTENNEQFF,TGTGCCAGCAGCCTAACCTGGACTGAGAACAATGAGCAGTTCTTC
14,NA,TRBJ2-3,NA,TRBV10-3,CAISVLDGTDTQYF,TGTGCCATCAGTGTCTTAGACGGGACAGATACGCAGTATTTT
16,NA,TRBJ1-2,NA,TRBV24-1,CATSGPTAYSNYGYTF,TGTGCCACCAGTGGTCCCACAGCCTATTCTAACTATGGCTACACCTTC
15,once,TRBJ1-2,NA,TRBV11-2,CASSLEEGLSYGYTF,TGTGCCAGCAGCTTAGAGGAGGGGTTGAGCTATGGCTACACCTTC
16,NA,TRBJ2-2,NA,TRBV7-7,CASSARTGELIGELFF,TGTGCTAGCAGCGCCAGAACGGGGGAGTTAATCGGGGAGCTGTTTTTT
14,NA,TRBJ1-4,TRBD1,TRBV30,CAWSPDRGNEKLFF,TGTGCCTGGAGCCCGGACAGGGGGAATGAAAAACTGTTTTTT
12,NA,TRBJ2-1,NA,TRBV7-3,CASSQGGGEQFF,TGTGCCAGCAGCCAAGGTGGCGGTGAGCAGTTCTTC
12,NA,TRBJ1-5,NA,TRBV5-4,CASSLVGQPQHF,TGTGCCAGCAGCTTGGTCGGTCAGCCCCAGCATTTT
16,NA,TRBJ1-2,NA,TRBV6-5,CASSLGGGNHNYGYTF,TGTGCCAGCAGTTTGGGGGGTGGGAACCATAACTATGGCTACACCTTC
15,once,TRBJ2-3,NA,TRBV7-2,CASSLGFTGSDTQYF,TGTGCCAGCAGCTTAGGTTTTACTGGCTCAGATACGCAGTATTTT
16,NA,TRBJ2-7,NA,TRBV16,CASSQRGAPWVYEQYF,TGTGCCAGCAGCCAAAGGGGCGCCCCTTGGGTTTACGAGCAGTACTTC
14,NA,TRBJ2-3,TRBD2,TRBV5-4,CASSLPSGADTQYF,TGTGCCAGCAGCTTGCCTAGCGGTGCCGATACGCAGTATTTT
12,NA,TRBJ2-3,NA,TRBV7-2,CASSSHQGTQYF,TGTGCCAGCAGCTCCCATCAAGGTACGCAGTATTTT
13,NA,TRBJ2-2,NA,TRBV6-5,CASWPANTGELFF,TGTGCCAGCTGGCCAGCAAACACCGGGGAGCTGTTTTTT
14,NA,TRBJ2-2,NA,TRBV10-3,CAISRGWNTGELFF,TGTGCCATCAGTCGGGGATGGAACACCGGGGAGCTGTTTTTT
15,NA,TRBJ1-6,TRBD1,TRBV5-1,CASNKGDRDNSPLHF,TGCGCCAGTAATAAAGGGGACAGGGATAATTCACCCCTCCACTTT
14,NA,TRBJ2-4,NA,TRBV5-1,CASAQSGSKNIQYF,TGCGCCAGCGCCCAATCGGGGAGCAAAAACATTCAGTACTTC
17,NA,TRBJ1-1,TRBD1,TRBV29-1,CSVTRGQGVFSGTEAFF,TGCAGCGTTACCCGTGGACAGGGGGTATTTTCAGGCACTGAAGCTTTCTTT
16,NA,TRBJ2-2,TRBD1,TRBV27,CASSFYRGANTGELFF,TGTGCCAGCAGTTTCTACAGGGGGGCGAACACCGGGGAGCTGTTTTTT
13,few,TRBJ1-5,NA,TRBV6-1,CASSDRGNQPQHF,TGTGCCAGCAGTGACAGGGGAAATCAGCCCCAGCATTTT
14,NA,TRBJ2-7,NA,TRBV11-2,CASSSKFYSDEQYF,TGTGCCAGCAGCTCAAAGTTTTATTCCGACGAGCAGTACTTC
15,NA,TRBJ1-6,TRBD1,TRBV6-5,CASSWDRDVNSPLHF,TGTGCCAGCAGTTGGGACAGGGACGTTAATTCACCCCTCCACTTT
13,NA,TRBJ2-1,NA,TRBV24-1,CATSDFGGNEQFF,TGTGCCACCAGTGATTTCGGAGGGAATGAGCAGTTCTTC
13,NA,TRBJ2-7,TRBD1,TRBV7-9,CASELGQGNEQYF,TGTGCCAGCGAGTTGGGACAGGGGAACGAGCAGTACTTC
13,NA,TRBJ1-1,NA,TRBV11-2,CASSQSLLTEAFF,TGTGCCAGCAGCCAATCACTCTTGACTGAAGCTTTCTTT
17,NA,TRBJ1-3,NA,TRBV19,CASSSTGGAEVGNTIYF,TGTGCCAGTTCAAGTACGGGGGGCGCCGAGGTTGGAAACACCATATATTTT
12,NA,TRBJ2-7,NA,TRBV5-6,CASSLGNYEQYF,TGTGCCAGCAGCTTGGGGAACTACGAGCAGTACTTC
14,NA,TRBJ2-7,NA,TRBV9,CASSVGGLSYEQYF,TGTGCCAGCAGCGTAGGAGGACTGTCCTACGAGCAGTACTTC
19,NA,TRBJ1-1,TRBD1,TRBV5-4,CASSLGAPTGARMNTEAFF,TGTGCCAGCAGCTTGGGGGCCCCGACAGGGGCGCGGATGAACACTGAAGCTTTCTTT
15,NA,TRBJ1-5,TRBD1,TRBV6-5,CASSPGTDNNQPQHF,TGTGCCAGCAGCCCCGGGACAGACAACAATCAGCCCCAGCATTTT
16,NA,TRBJ2-1,TRBD1,TRBV9,CASTEGDSRLSNEQFF,TGTGCCAGTACTGAAGGGGACAGCCGTTTGAGCAATGAGCAGTTCTTC
15,once,TRBJ2-1,TRBD2,TRBV29-1,CSVEGLAGGYNEQFF,TGCAGCGTTGAAGGGTTAGCGGGAGGTTACAATGAGCAGTTCTTC
13,NA,TRBJ1-2,NA,TRBV27,CASSSSRYYGYTF,TGTGCCAGCAGTTCTTCCCGATACTATGGCTACACCTTC